A single sample is the source of the 3 T cell receptor beta chains below, sequenced in a study of OX40 agonist ivuxolimab in advanced cancers. Generated by immunoSEQ multiplex PCR, the TCRdb table keeps only in-frame clones and is missing some. The table records 70,000 to 80,000 clones, approximately 81% of them present only once. The sequencing used CD4+ or CD8+ T cells sorted from blood, collected in a trial of the OX40 agonist ivuxolimab. The origin of the receptors is an adult with an advanced solid tumor such as melanoma, head and neck, liver or kidney cancer.

The J gene is TRBJ1-1, the V gene TRBV5-1; tentatively, D is TRBD1 (6 bases). Germline CDR1 is SGHRS and CDR2 is YFSETQ. The CDR3 covers 16 residues. Trimming pared 0 bases from V and 5 bases from J, leaving 17 bases between. The CDR3 reads CASSLAVTGQDTEAFF. Here the CDR3 DNA reads TGCGCCAGCAGCTTGGCCGTTACAGGGCAGGATACTGAAGCTTTCTTT.

In its sample, this clone was seen once. The chain recombines TRBV23-1 with TRBJ1-1; D perhaps matches TRBD1 (5 bases). TRBV23-1 is recorded as an ORF, its role being uncertain. V lost 7 bases, J lost 5 bases, and 11 bases lay in between. The CDR3 is made up of 12 amino acids. Here the CDR3 DNA reads TGCGCCAGCAACGAGGGGCGGACTGAAGCTTTCTTT. The encoded protein is CASNEGRTEAFF.

The chain combines TRBV7-3 with TRBJ1-2; D is perhaps TRBD1 (5 bases). Germline CDR1 is SGHTA and CDR2 is FQGTGA. CDR3 size: 15 residues. Trimming shortened V by 4 bases and J by 6 bases, and 18 bases separated the two germline ends. CDR3 region: CASSSIGQGANGYTF. The CDR3 DNA sequence: TGTGCCAGCAGCTCCATCGGGCAGGGAGCAAATGGCTACACCTTC.